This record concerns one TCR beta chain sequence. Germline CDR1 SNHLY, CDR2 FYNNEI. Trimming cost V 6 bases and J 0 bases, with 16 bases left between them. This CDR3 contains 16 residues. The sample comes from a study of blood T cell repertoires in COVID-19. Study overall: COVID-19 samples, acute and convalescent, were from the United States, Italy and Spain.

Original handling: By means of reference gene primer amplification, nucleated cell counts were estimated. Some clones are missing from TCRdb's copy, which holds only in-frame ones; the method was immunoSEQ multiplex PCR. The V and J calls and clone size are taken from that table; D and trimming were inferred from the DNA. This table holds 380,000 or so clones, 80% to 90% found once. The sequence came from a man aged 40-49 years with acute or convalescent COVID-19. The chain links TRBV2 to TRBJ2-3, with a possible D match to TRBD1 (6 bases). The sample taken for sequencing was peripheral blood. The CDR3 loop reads CASSAGQFSSTDTQYF. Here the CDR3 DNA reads TGTGCCAGCAGCGCCGGACAGTTCTCTAGCACAGATACGCAGTATTTT.